Shown below are 10 T cell receptor beta chains from a single sample sequenced in a study of cytomegalovirus exposure and HLA in healthy donors. Primers included in the PCR were 60 Vbeta and 13 Jbeta primers. Assay used: immunoSEQ multiplex PCR; TCRdb lists only in-frame clones, some missing. In the table there are approximately 110,000 clones, around 75% of which are singletons. Sequenced material: PBMCs. These receptors were obtained from a man younger than 40 in good health and CMV-seropositive.

This chain uses TRBV5-1 with TRBJ2-1, with 11 bases matching TRBD2. CDR1 is SGHRS, CDR2 YFSETQ, per germline. The CDR3 has 14 residues. The J segment lost 6 bases and the V segment lost 2 bases, leaving 1 base of the junction unmatched. This CDR3 reads CASSLGTSGNEQFF. The CDR3 region has the DNA TGCGCCAGCAGCTTAGGGACTAGCGGCAATGAGCAGTTCTTC.

The chain employs TRBV11-2 and TRBJ1-2, with 7 positions matching TRBD1. Unmatched junction bases numbered 5, after V lost 5 bases and J lost 2 bases. In germline, CDR1 is SGHAT, CDR2 FQNNGV. The CDR3 contains 14 residues. In DNA, the CDR3 is TGTGCCAGCAGCGACAGGGTGGGGAACTATGGCTACACCTTC. It yields the protein CASSDRVGNYGYTF.

The chain has TRBV27 and TRBJ2-7, with 11 bases lining up with TRBD2. V shed 6 bases and J 3 bases; nucleotides not matched to a gene: 4. Germline CDR1 and CDR2: MNHEY and SMNVEV (reference sequence). The CDR3 runs 14 residues. The CDR3 spells CASSRGTSGYEQYF. CDR3 DNA sequence: TGTGCCAGCAGCCGAGGGACTAGCGGCTACGAGCAGTACTTC.

This clone was picked up one time. The CDR3 spells CASSSPGHWGYTF. The CDR3 region has the DNA TGTGCCAGCAGCTCCCCGGGACACTGGGGCTACACCTTC. J is TRBJ1-2 and V is TRBV5-4; weak D call: TRBD1 (6 bases). Germline V lookup: CDR1 SGHNT, CDR2 YYREEE (reference sequence). V lost 3 bases to trimming and J lost 8 bases, with 14 bases between them. This CDR3 has 13 residues. The whole variable domain, remainder taken from reference TRBV5-4 and TRBJ1-2, is ETGVTQSPTHLIKTRGQQVTLRCSSQSGHNTVSWYQQALGQGPQFIFQYYREEENGRGNFPPRFSGLQFPNYSSELNVNALELDDSALYLCASSSPGHWGYTFGSGTRLTVV.

The V and J genes are TRBV5-8 and TRBJ1-5; 8 positions match TRBD1. Germline CDR1 is SGHTS and CDR2 is YDEGEE. There are 16 residues in the CDR3. After removal of 3 bases from V and 5 bases from J, the junction contained 10 bases not matched to a gene. The CDR3 sequence: CASSWRSGGNHQPQHF. The CDR3, as DNA: TGTGCCAGCAGCTGGAGGTCAGGGGGCAACCATCAGCCCCAGCATTTT.

The genes are TRBV5-4 and TRBJ2-5, with D perhaps TRBD1 (6 bases). Germline CDR1 reads SGHNT; CDR2 reads YYREEE (reference sequence). The CDR3 has 14 residues. The ends were cut back, 4 bases at V and 5 bases at J, with 15 bases in the middle. The CDR3 protein is CASSPDRTRETQYF. CDR3 in DNA: TGTGCCAGCAGCCCCGACAGGACCCGGGAGACCCAGTACTTC.

This rearrangement joins TRBV13 to TRBJ1-1; 8 bases align to TRBD1. With 5 bases clipped from V and 3 bases from J, the junction kept 8 bases outside the gene matches. This CDR3 is built from 15 residues. Germline V gene lookup returns CDR1 PRHDT and CDR2 FYEKMQ (reference sequence). CDR3 nucleotide sequence: TGTGCCAGCAGCACTACGGACAGGGCAGACACTGAAGCTTTCTTT. Amino acids: CASSTTDRADTEAFF.

The genes are TRBV9 and TRBJ1-6; D is perhaps TRBD1 (5 bases). Germline loops: CDR1 SGDLS, CDR2 YYNGEE. The V gene lost 0 bases and the J gene lost 10 bases, with 14 bases spanning the gap. The CDR3 consists of 15 residues. CDR3 amino acids: CASSVADFRGSPLHF. The CDR3 DNA reads as TGTGCCAGCAGCGTAGCAGACTTTCGGGGGTCACCCCTCCACTTT.

With regard to this clone: Other nucleotide sequences in the sample specify the same CDR3. The V call is TRBV5-1, the J call TRBJ1-2, with 8 bases aligning to TRBD1. CDR1 and CDR2 (germline): SGHRS, YFSETQ. V trimming: 0 bases; J trimming: 4 bases; junction bases outside the gene matches: 2. The CDR3 is 14 residues long. The CDR3 nucleotides read TGCGCCAGCAGCTTGGGACAGGGGAGCTATGGCTACACCTTC. Its protein is CASSLGQGSYGYTF.

This sequence joins TRBV11-3 and TRBJ2-7, with 9 bases lining up with TRBD2. Trimming at V came to 5 bases and at J to 4 bases, leaving 9 bases not matched to a gene. Looked up from germline, CDR1 is SGHNT and CDR2 is YENEEA. This CDR3 has 15 amino acids. The CDR3 reads CASSRGGDSGYEQYF. The CDR3 region has the DNA TGTGCCAGCAGCCGCGGGGGGGATTCCGGTTACGAGCAGTACTTC.